The 22 T cell receptor beta chains reported below all come from one sample, sequenced in a study of cytotoxic CD8 clonotypes in ibrutinib-treated CLL. The method was immunoSEQ multiplex PCR; TCRdb's version includes in-frame clones alone and lacks a portion of them. The table shows some 130,000 clones, with over 75% occurring only once. The starting material was PBMCs, obtained after 24 months of ibrutinib treatment. Every receptor here comes from a human donor with chronic lymphocytic leukemia.

This sequence joins TRBV28 and TRBJ2-1; 7 nucleotides align to TRBD2. This CDR3 contains 13 residues. Germline lookup yields CDR1 MDHEN and CDR2 SYDVKM. V lost 5 bases to trimming and J lost 8 bases; unmatched junction nucleotides: 6. For the CDR3, the DNA is TGTGCCAGCAGTGACAGACGGGGGGATGAGCAGTTCTTC. Translating gives CASSDRRGDEQFF.

A few counts support this clone. The chain combines TRBV2 with TRBJ1-5; 7 nucleotides line up with TRBD1. The trim removed 9 bases at V and 2 bases at J, leaving 7 bases unmatched. The CDR3 spans 14 residues. Germline V gene lookup returns CDR1 SNHLY and CDR2 FYNNEI. The CDR3 coding sequence is TGTGCCAGTAACCCTACAGGGGGCAATCAGCCCCAGCATTTT. Its protein product is CASNPTGGNQPQHF.

This clone occurred once. The chain has TRBV19 and TRBJ2-1, with D uncertain. Germline-derived CDR1 and CDR2 are LNHDA and SQIVND (reference sequence). V was cut by 4 bases and J by 0 bases, with 16 bases left in between. The CDR3 loop spans 17 amino acids. CDR3 in DNA: TGTGCCAGTAGTACCTGGAAGGCAGAGAGCTCCTACAATGAGCAGTTCTTC. It codes for CASSTWKAESSYNEQFF.

The V and J genes are TRBV29-1 and TRBJ1-5; a possible D gene is TRBD1 (6 bases). Per germline, CDR1 SQVTM and CDR2 ANQGSEA. V was shortened by 6 bases and J by 1 base, with 16 bases between the two germline ends. The CDR3 length is 15 residues. The CDR3 sequence: CSVTQGLGSNQPQHF. CDR3 bases: TGCAGCGTCACACAGGGATTGGGGAGCAATCAGCCCCAGCATTTT.

This clone was seen a single time. The V gene is TRBV28, the J gene TRBJ2-7, with 9 bases matching TRBD2. Germline V gene lookup returns CDR1 MDHEN and CDR2 SYDVKM. Unmatched junction bases numbered 12, after V lost 6 bases and J lost 6 bases. CDR3 length: 15 amino acids. In DNA form, the CDR3 reads TGTGCCAGCAGCACAATAGCGGGGGCCCGGGGCGAGCAGTACTTC. This sequence encodes CASSTIAGARGEQYF.

The rearrangement uses TRBV2 and TRBJ2-4; D uncertain. V was trimmed by 8 bases and J by 0 bases, leaving 5 bases between them. This CDR3 has 12 amino acids. The V gene's germline CDR1 is SNHLY and CDR2 FYNNEI. The CDR3 spells CASFLAKNIQYF. CDR3 nucleotides: TGTGCCAGCTTCCTAGCCAAAAACATTCAGTACTTC.

This clone was observed a handful of times. This sequence joins TRBV7-9 and TRBJ2-1; no definite D call. CDR1 and CDR2 from the germline V gene are SEHNR and FQNEAQ (reference sequence). The V end was cut by 1 base, the J end by 15 bases, with 10 bases between. This CDR3 is built from 11 residues. CDR3 region: CASSLETSPFF. CDR3 bases: TGTGCCAGCAGCTTAGAGACCTCTCCGTTCTTC.

Points on this clone: An end of the junction does not agree with germline; a read error may underlie this. J is TRBJ2-7 and V is TRBV5-4; 8 bases line up with TRBD2. Germline CDR1 reads SGHNT; CDR2 reads YYREEE (reference sequence). The CDR3 consists of 13 residues. The CDR3 region is CASSLEGAGAPYF. Here the CDR3 DNA reads TGTGCCAGCAGCTTGGAGGGAGCGGGGGCGCCGTATTTC.

The gene calls are TRBV6-5 and TRBJ1-3; possible D gene TRBD1, 5 bases. The CDR3 totals 13 residues. The V gene lost 10 bases and the J gene lost 0 bases, with 10 bases spanning the gap. Germline CDR1 MNHEY, CDR2 SVGAGI. CDR3 nucleotide sequence: TGTGCCACGTGGGGCCTCTCTGGAAACACCATATATTTT. As protein: CATWGLSGNTIYF.

This CDR3 reads CASSLGLAGGVADTQYF. The CDR3 nucleotides read TGTGCCAGCAGCCTGGGACTAGCGGGGGGGGTGGCAGATACGCAGTATTTT. V gene TRBV7-2 combines with J gene TRBJ2-3; TRBD2 aligns across 16 bases. V shed 5 bases and J 4 bases; nucleotides not matched to a gene: 6. This CDR3 is 17 amino acids long. Germline V lookup: CDR1 SGHTA, CDR2 FQGNSA.

This rearrangement joins TRBV9 to TRBJ2-3; 8 bases map to TRBD2. This CDR3 has 17 amino acids. J gave up 4 bases and V 4 bases, and 14 bases lay outside the gene matches. Germline V lookup: CDR1 SGDLS, CDR2 YYNGEE. The CDR3 DNA reads as TGTGCCAGCAGCCCGCGTTCCGGGCTAGCGGGCCCAGATACGCAGTATTTT. Translation gives CASSPRSGLAGPDTQYF. Drawing the rest from reference TRBV9 and TRBJ2-3, the complete variable domain is DSGVTQTPKHLITATGQRVTLRCSPRSGDLSVYWYQQSLDQGLQFLIQYYNGEERAKGNILERFSAQQFPDLHSELNLSSLELGDSALYFCASSPRSGLAGPDTQYFGPGTRLTVL.

The genes are TRBV2 and TRBJ2-1; 7 bases are shared with TRBD1. This CDR3 is 14 amino acids long. Losses at the gene ends were 6 bases for V and 6 bases for J; bases not matched to a gene: 8. The V gene's germline CDR1 is SNHLY and CDR2 FYNNEI. The CDR3 is CASRPGTAGNEQFF. CDR3 in DNA: TGTGCCAGCAGGCCCGGGACAGCAGGCAATGAGCAGTTCTTC.

The rearrangement links TRBV6-1 to TRBJ2-7; D may correspond to TRBD1 or TRBD2 (6 bases each). CDR1 and CDR2 from the germline V gene are MNHNS and SASEGT. The CDR3 is made up of 15 amino acids. Trimming took 1 base from V and 6 from J, leaving 16 bases between them. CDR3 residues: CASSEGRGRLGEQYF. The CDR3, as DNA: TGTGCCAGCAGTGAAGGACGGGGGCGTCTGGGCGAGCAGTACTTC.

The table lists this clone with a count of one. The chain links TRBV19 to TRBJ2-1, with a possible D match to TRBD1 (6 bases). V was clipped by 9 bases and J by 14 bases, with 17 bases between them. CDR1 is LNHDA and CDR2 is SQIVND in the germline V gene (reference sequence). This CDR3 is built from 11 residues. CDR3 nucleotide sequence: TGTGCCAGCAAGCACAGGGAAGTAGAGTTCTTC. Its protein product is CASKHREVEFF.

This chain links TRBV29-1 with TRBJ2-5; TRBD2 is a possible D gene (5 bases). The CDR3 covers 13 residues. Germline CDR1 reads SQVTM; CDR2 reads ANQGSEA. V was cut by 4 bases and J by 5 bases, with 14 bases left in between. CDR3 in amino acids: CSVGLLARETQYF. As DNA, the CDR3 is TGCAGCGTTGGACTCCTAGCTCGGGAGACCCAGTACTTC. The entire variable domain, with the rest obtained from reference TRBV29-1 and TRBJ2-5, is as follows: SAVISQKPSRDICQRGTSLTIQCQVDSQVTMMFWYRQQPGQSLTLIATANQGSEATYESGFVIDKFPISRPNLTFSTLTVSNMSPEDSSIYLCSVGLLARETQYFGPGTRLLVL.

The gene calls are TRBV7-9 and TRBJ2-1, with 7 bases matching TRBD2. This CDR3 spans 16 amino acids. J was trimmed by 8 bases and V by 0 bases; bases with no gene match: 10. Looked up from germline, CDR1 is SEHNR and CDR2 is FQNEAQ (reference sequence). CDR3 sequence: CASSLAAGVERDEQFF. Here the CDR3 DNA reads TGTGCCAGCAGCTTAGCGGCGGGAGTAGAACGCGATGAGCAGTTCTTC.

V gene TRBV19 combines with J gene TRBJ1-4, with 7 positions matching TRBD1. CDR3 length: 14 amino acids. J lost 8 bases, V lost 5 bases, and 8 bases had no gene match. Germline V gives CDR1 LNHDA, CDR2 SQIVND (reference sequence). The CDR3 is CASSLGQVGEKLFF. The CDR3 coding sequence is TGTGCCAGTAGTCTCGGACAGGTCGGGGAAAAACTGTTTTTT. Looking up the rest from reference TRBV19 and TRBJ1-4 gives the full variable domain: DGGITQSPKYLFRKEGQNVTLSCEQNLNHDAMYWYRQDPGQGLRLIYYSQIVNDFQKGDIAEGYSVSREKKESFPLTVTSAQKNPTAFYLCASSLGQVGEKLFFGSGTQLSVL.

The chain joins TRBV4-3 to TRBJ2-4; D is tentatively TRBD1 or TRBD2 (6 bases each). The CDR3 runs 15 residues. Germline V gives CDR1 LGHNA, CDR2 YSLEER. V lost 4 bases and J lost 9, with 19 bases in between. In DNA, the CDR3 is TGCGCCAGCAGCCCAGGGGCCGGGAGATATGGCATTCAGTACTTC. This translates into CASSPGAGRYGIQYF.

V gene TRBV5-1 combines with J gene TRBJ2-1; 10 bases are a match to TRBD1. This CDR3 comprises 15 residues. Germline V gives CDR1 SGHRS, CDR2 YFSETQ. V trimming: 3 bases; J trimming: 6 bases; junction bases outside the gene matches: 6. CDR3: CASSSRTGGGNEQFF. CDR3 coding DNA: TGCGCCAGCAGCTCCCGGACAGGGGGAGGCAATGAGCAGTTCTTC.

V is TRBV28 and J is TRBJ2-1; 10 bases are a match to TRBD1. V dropped 3 bases and J dropped 9; count of bases not matched to a gene: 5. This CDR3 region has 14 residues. Germline values: CDR1 MDHEN, CDR2 SYDVKM. This chain's CDR3 is CASSFGTGVGEQFF. The CDR3, as DNA: TGTGCCAGCAGTTTCGGGACAGGGGTGGGTGAGCAGTTCTTC.

The rearrangement links TRBV6-1 to TRBJ1-2; D ambiguous. Per germline, CDR1 MNHNS and CDR2 SASEGT. The CDR3 is made up of 13 amino acids. V lost 11 bases and J 6 bases, leaving 19 bases between the germline ends. The CDR3: CAANEVWGDGYTF. CDR3 DNA: TGTGCCGCCAACGAGGTTTGGGGAGATGGCTACACCTTC.

The rearrangement uses TRBV7-8 and TRBJ1-2; D not certain. CDR3 length: 13 residues. In germline, CDR1 is SGHVS, CDR2 FQNEAQ. V was cut by 8 bases and J by 3 bases, with 13 bases left in between. CDR3: CASHGVYDYGYTF. CDR3 DNA sequence: TGTGCCAGCCACGGGGTTTATGACTATGGCTACACCTTC.